The 20 T cell receptor beta chains in this list originate from one sample, sequenced in a study of read filtering for tumor transcriptome and immune sequencing. Molecular barcoded adaptors covering alpha/delta and beta/gamma chains were used on around 370 ng RNA. TCRdb re-called the reads through MiXCR, storing one row per CDR3 protein. This sample has around 50,000 distinct CDR3 sequences, with 20% to 25% found just once. The sequencing sample was made of a population of CD138-negative cells sorted from bone marrow. All receptors derive from a donor at least 40 years old with multiple myeloma.

Ten or more counts support this clonotype. J is TRBJ1-4 and V is TRBV5-1; D may be TRBD1 (5 bases). The length of the CDR3 is 15 residues. The germline V and J ends were trimmed by 0 bases and 8 bases, with 14 bases remaining between them. Germline V gene lookup returns CDR1 SGHRS and CDR2 YFSETQ. CDR3 sequence (DNA): TGCGCCAGCAGCTTGGGAGCGGGGGTTAACGAAAAACTGTTTTTT. It codes for CASSLGAGVNEKLFF. The full variable domain, with the rest looked up from reference TRBV5-1 and TRBJ1-4, is KAGVTQTPRYLIKTRGQQVTLSCSPISGHRSVSWYQQTPGQGLQFLFEYFSETQRNKGNFPGRFSGRQFSNSRSEMNVSTLELGDSALYLCASSLGAGVNEKLFFGSGTQLSVL.

This clonotype was counted at least ten times. V usage is TRBV5-1 and J usage is TRBJ1-1, with 7 bases identical to TRBD1. With V trimmed by 4 bases and J by 5 bases, 2 bases remained unmatched. Per the germline V gene, CDR1 is SGHRS and CDR2 is YFSETQ. There are 12 residues in the CDR3. DNA for the CDR3: TGCGCCAGCAGCGACAGGGAAACTGAAGCTTTCTTT. Its translation: CASSDRETEAFF.

This clonotype appeared many times. One end of the junction does not line up with germline, which may come from a read error. This sequence joins TRBV7-7 and TRBJ2-1; the D is unclear. This CDR3 comprises 13 residues. Germline-derived CDR1 and CDR2 are SSHAT and FNYEAQ (reference sequence). CDR3 amino acids: CASSTDRYNEQFF. CDR3 nucleotides: TGTGCTAGCAGCACGGACCGTTACAATGAGCAGTTCTTC.

This clonotype was picked up many times. The gene calls are TRBV7-2 and TRBJ2-3; D is possibly TRBD1 (5 bases). The ends were cut back, 5 bases at V and 6 bases at J, with 12 bases in the middle. CDR3 length equals 13 residues. CDR1 and CDR2 from the germline V gene are SGHTA and FQGNSA. The CDR3 DNA sequence: TGTGCCAGCAGCCGTAGACCAGGGGATACGCAGTATTTT. This sequence encodes CASSRRPGDTQYF.

In this sample, this clonotype turned up a few times. The chain recombines TRBV3-1 with TRBJ1-2; no definite D call. Deletions cut 0 bases from V and 4 bases from J, with 15 bases between. CDR3 length: 16 residues. Germline CDR1 LGHDT, CDR2 YNNKEL (reference sequence). The CDR3 here is CASSQDPAKGGYGYTF. The CDR3 nucleotides are TGTGCCAGCAGCCAAGACCCCGCTAAAGGAGGCTATGGCTACACCTTC. Looking up the rest from reference TRBV3-1 and TRBJ1-2 gives the full variable domain: DTAVSQTPKYLVTQMGNDKSIKCEQNLGHDTMYWYKQDSKKFLKIMFSYNNKELIINETVPNRFSPKSPDKAHLNLHINSLELGDSAVYFCASSQDPAKGGYGYTFGSGTRLTVV.

This clonotype was seen repeatedly, ten times or more. The rearrangement joins TRBV4-1 to TRBJ1-5; D unclear. Trimming removed 1 base from V and 0 bases from J, with 13 bases in between. The CDR3 runs 17 residues. Germline CDR1 reads MGHRA; CDR2 reads YSYEKL. The CDR3 bases are TGCGCCAGCAGCCAAGTCACTGCCCGTTCTAGCAATCAGCCCCAGCATTTT. It translates to CASSQVTARSSNQPQHF.

A note on this clonotype: A read error is possible here, since a much larger clone lies one base away. This chain links TRBV3-1 with TRBJ1-1; 7 bases are shared with TRBD1. CDR1 is LGHDT and CDR2 is YNNKEL in the germline V gene (reference sequence). J lost 4 bases, V lost 2 bases, and 19 bases had no gene match. The length of the CDR3 is 19 residues. CDR3 in amino acids: CASSQRAGQRGRGGTEAFF. For the CDR3, the DNA is TGTGCCAGCAGCCAACGGGCGGGACAGCGGGGCCGAGGGGGCACTGAAGCTTTCTTT.

This clonotype was detected only a few times. The rearrangement uses TRBV7-3 and TRBJ2-2; maybe TRBD1 (6 bases). The CDR3 covers 14 residues. The V and J ends lost 5 bases and 6 bases respectively, with 13 bases between them. From germline, CDR1 is SGHTA and CDR2 FQGTGA. CDR3 coding DNA: TGTGCCAGCAGCCCCGGGACAATTGCCGGGGAGCTGTTTTTT. Its translation: CASSPGTIAGELFF.

This clonotype turned up a few times. The chain employs TRBV5-1 and TRBJ1-1, with 7 bases aligning to TRBD1. Trimming at V came to 0 bases and at J to 3 bases, leaving 8 bases not matched to a gene. This CDR3 region has 16 residues. Germline V CDR1 and CDR2: SGHRS, YFSETQ. CDR3 amino acids: CASSLGGTVGDTEAFF. CDR3 nucleotide sequence: TGCGCCAGCAGCTTGGGGGGGACAGTCGGGGACACTGAAGCTTTCTTT.

This clonotype was observed at least ten times. The chain links TRBV13 to TRBJ1-2; tentatively, D is TRBD1 (5 bases). CDR1 and CDR2 from the germline V gene are PRHDT and FYEKMQ (reference sequence). The CDR3 has 16 residues. Trimming pared 3 bases from V and 6 bases from J, leaving 20 bases between. The CDR3, as DNA: TGTGCCAGCAGCTTCGAAGAACAGGTTAGCGTAAATGGCTACACCTTC. It translates to CASSFEEQVSVNGYTF.

Many counts were recorded for this clonotype. The chain employs TRBV10-3 and TRBJ2-6; D might be TRBD2 (6 bases). The CDR3 has 17 residues. Per germline, CDR1 ENHRY and CDR2 SYGVKD. V was cut by 0 bases and J by 1 base, with 10 bases left in between. The CDR3 sequence is CAISESRGGSGANVLTF. CDR3 in DNA: TGTGCCATCAGTGAGTCAAGAGGAGGGTCTGGGGCCAACGTCCTGACTTTC.

Concerning this clonotype: Just one base apart from a much larger clone, this may be a read error. V gene TRBV20-1 combines with J gene TRBJ2-7; 13 bases align to TRBD2. Germline loops: CDR1 DFQATT, CDR2 SNEGSKA (reference sequence). CDR3 length: 19 amino acids. The CDR3 nucleotides are TGCAGTGCTAGAGATCCCCGGGGGACTAGCGGGAACCCCTCCTACGAGCAGCACTTC. Protein sequence: CSARDPRGTSGNPSYEQHF.

As to this clonotype: A read error may be the cause here, since a much bigger clone is one base away. The chain employs TRBV4-2 and TRBJ2-3; 15 nucleotides match TRBD2. The trim removed 7 bases at V and 3 bases at J, leaving 14 bases unmatched. Germline CDR1 is LGHNA and CDR2 is YNFKEQ. The CDR3 contains 19 residues. The DNA for the CDR3 is TGTGCCAGCATCCGCGGACTAGCGGGGGGGCAGTCTCTTACAGATACGCAGTATTTT. Its protein is CASIRGLAGGQSLTDTQYF.

Notes on this clonotype: A read error is possible here, since a much larger clone lies one base away. V is TRBV7-6 and J is TRBJ2-3; possibly TRBD1 for D (6 bases). The tail of the sequence fits TRBJ1-5 better, so the J call may be wrong. The CDR3 runs to 18 residues. The germline V gene has CDR1 SGHVS and CDR2 FNYEAQ. CDR3 nucleotide sequence: TGTGCCAGCAGCTTTGGACTAGCGGGGGGGCAGAGGACAGATACGCAGCATTTT. It specifies CASSFGLAGGQRTDTQHF.

About this clonotype: A clone one base away is much larger, so this may be a read error. The chain uses TRBV3-1 and TRBJ2-1; D not resolved. The germline V gene has CDR1 LGHDT and CDR2 YNNKEL (reference sequence). V lost 10 bases to trimming and J lost 5 bases, with 15 bases between them. The CDR3 length is 13 residues. This CDR3 reads CATQPWSNNEQFF. The DNA for the CDR3 is TGTGCCACCCAGCCGTGGAGCAACAATGAGCAGTTCTTC.

This clonotype was seen repeatedly, ten times or more. This rearrangement joins TRBV7-9 to TRBJ1-1, with D possibly TRBD1 on 5 matching bases. Germline CDR1 reads SEHNR; CDR2 reads FQNEAQ (reference sequence). The V end lost 6 bases, the J end lost 0 bases, and 11 bases lay between the germline ends. This CDR3 comprises 14 residues. As DNA, the CDR3 is TGTGCCAGCAGTCCCCAGGGTATGAACACTGAAGCTTTCTTT. It yields the protein CASSPQGMNTEAFF.

A remark on this clonotype: Given a much more abundant clone one base away, this may be a read error. The J gene is TRBJ1-1, the V gene TRBV29-1; 8 positions match TRBD1. Germline CDR1 and CDR2: SQVTM and ANQGSEA. This CDR3 has 13 amino acids. CDR3 sequence (DNA): TGCAGCGTTGAAGAGGACAGGGACACTGAAGCTCTCTTT. Encoded protein: CSVEEDRDTEALF.

The J gene is TRBJ2-1, the V gene TRBV25-1; D gene unclear. Trimming removed 4 bases from V and 0 bases from J, with 13 bases in between. Germline CDR1 is MGHDK and CDR2 is SYGVNS. The CDR3 sequence is 16 residues long. The CDR3 region has the DNA TGTGCCAGCAGTGCACTGACGGTCAGCTCCTACAATGAGCAGTTCTTC. It yields the protein CASSALTVSSYNEQFF.

There are a few counts of this clonotype. This rearrangement joins TRBV2 to TRBJ2-6; TRBD1 matches at 8 bases. Trimming at V came to 6 bases and at J to 6 bases, leaving 1 base not matched to a gene. The CDR3 is 13 amino acids. Germline lookup yields CDR1 SNHLY and CDR2 FYNNEI. The CDR3 spells CASRQGEANVLTF. In DNA form, the CDR3 reads TGTGCCAGCAGACAGGGGGAGGCCAACGTCCTGACTTTC.

The sample holds many counts of this clonotype. Sequence at one end of the junction differs from germline and may be a read error. This chain links TRBV6-5 with TRBJ1-5, with D tentatively TRBD1 (6 bases). Looked up from germline, CDR1 is MNHEY and CDR2 is SVGAGI. The CDR3 is 13 amino acids. The CDR3 sequence: CASSRVGDTNQNF. In nucleotides, the CDR3 is TGTGCCAGCAGTCGAGTGGGGGACACTAATCAGAACTTT.